This TCR beta chain comes out of a study of blood T cell repertoires in COVID-19 (dated by TCRdb to 2019 to 2021). About the full investigation: Collaborator samples came from the United States, Italy and Spain and covered acute and convalescent phases of COVID-19. Nearly every sample came with metadata listing a de-identified subject ID, COVID-19 status, age in years and sex. Samples came from the ongoing ImmuneRACE study (first 160 participants) plus 1,254 subjects from 6 global collaborators. Where available, HLA class I and class II types were obtained from metadata supplied by the sample provider rather than from assay-based typing. The material from the prospective study consisted of cDNA or gDNA derived from T cells, B-cell-depleted T cells, or PBMCs. The repertoires were released in a freely available public database intended as a resource for research on the immune response to SARS-CoV-2. Subjects who had been exposed to COVID-19, were actively infected with it, or had recovered from it provided the deeply sampled blood TCRbeta repertoires that made up the dataset. The study at large found these results: Clinical and demographic metadata were provided uncurated, with the amount varying by source and participant.

The CDR3 spans 15 residues, from the cysteine through the phenylalanine. Only CDR3 DNA is held: 45 bases, read in frame from base 1. At the junction V is shortened by 3 bases and J by 5 bases, with 17 bases in between. Looking up the germline V gene (reference sequence) yields CDR1 SGHNT and CDR2 YYREEE. Participants in the prospective study were enrolled through a virtual design, were aged roughly 18 to 100 years, and lived in fewer than 30 United States geographic areas. In the prospective study, participants were assigned to cohorts based on the clinical history participants reported in a screening survey and a study questionnaire. ImmuneRACE Cohort 3 recovered participants were defined by two consecutive negative NP/OP PCR tests, healthcare professional clearance, or symptom resolution. In the prospective study, whole blood, serum and a nasopharyngeal or oropharyngeal swab were collected from each participant by mobile phlebotomists. Participants in the prospective study had the option to provide additional blood draws and questionnaires over a roughly 2-month period. Prospective study blood samples were shipped either frozen or at room temperature before DNA extraction.

About this clone itself: Its antigen remains unidentified. No clone much larger than this one lies a single base away; base qualities are absent.

TCRbeta CDR3 regions were amplified from genomic DNA using the immunoSEQ Assay, a bias-controlled multiplex PCR. The authors' analysis ran thus. The number of nucleated cells in each sample was estimated from the amplification of reference gene primers within the assay. Sequence reads were collapsed and filtered to measure the absolute abundance of every unique TCRbeta CDR3 rearrangement. Productive Simpson clonality was computed per sample as the square root of Simpson's diversity index over productive rearrangements. As stored in TCRdb, this immuneACCESS dataset retains in-frame rearrangements with V and J assigned. A fraction of the clones does not appear; measured against another copy, unresolved V genes explain less than half of the discrepancy, and the remainder lacks a known reason. V, J and clone size were drawn from that table, and D and trimming were deduced from the DNA. In this sample the table shows roughly 270,000 clones, 85% of which occur a single time. The top ten constitute under 3% of the sample.

The receptor was isolated from a woman in her forties or fifties who had recovered from COVID-19. The chain is encoded by TRBV5-4 joined to TRBJ1-1; TRBD1 is a weak D gene call, 5 bases matching. The sample taken for sequencing was PBMCs or T cells enriched from blood (not recorded which). The DNA is as follows: TGTGCCAGCAGCTCGGACCCAGGGTGGGAAACTGAAGCTTTCTTT. This translates into CASSSDPGWETEAFF.